The 26 T cell receptor beta chains listed next were all sequenced from one sample in a study of T-cell reconstitution after alpha-beta-depleted transplantation in children. The TCRbeta library incorporated unique molecular identifiers. TCRdb ran MiXCR on the PCR reads and lists one entry per CDR3 protein. The sample contains a few hundred thousand distinct CDR3 sequences, 25% to 30% of which appear only once. This specimen consisted of PBMCs, obtained before TCRalphabeta/CD19-depleted stem cell transplant. The receptors were sampled from a boy younger than two with Wiskott-Aldrich syndrome, due to receive a stem cell transplant.

V is TRBV12-3 or TRBV12-4 and J is TRBJ2-5, with TRBD1 matching 9 bases. CDR3 length: 19 amino acids. Trimming took 7 bases from V and 1 from J; bases not matched to a gene: 19. This chain's CDR3 is CASIPGRWGNRGRQETQYF. The CDR3 coding sequence is TGTGCCAGCATCCCCGGCCGCTGGGGAAACAGGGGGCGCCAAGAGACCCAGTACTTC.

This clonotype appeared a few times. V and J are TRBV20-1 and TRBJ1-5, with unresolved D. The V gene lost 5 bases and the J gene lost 6 bases, with 11 bases spanning the gap. CDR1 is DFQATT and CDR2 is SNEGSKA in the germline V gene (reference sequence). The CDR3 totals 12 residues. The CDR3 protein is CSAFPPAQPQHF. The DNA of the CDR3 is TGCAGTGCTTTCCCTCCCGCTCAGCCCCAGCATTTT.

The chain combines TRBV7-8 with TRBJ2-7; 9 bases are a match to TRBD2. Trimming removed 1 base from V and 5 bases from J; junction bases left unmatched: 6. The CDR3 runs to 15 residues. Germline CDR1 is SGHVS and CDR2 is FQNEAQ. CDR3: CASSLGVGTSNEQYF. CDR3 sequence (DNA): TGTGCCAGCAGCTTAGGAGTGGGGACTAGCAACGAGCAGTACTTC.

The CDR3 protein is CASSSATANYGYTF. CDR3 DNA sequence: TGTGCCAGCAGTTCCGCGACAGCCAACTATGGCTACACCTTC. This chain uses TRBV6-5 with TRBJ1-2; perhaps TRBD1 as D (5 bases). The V end was cut by 4 bases, the J end by 2 bases, with 11 bases between. This CDR3 contains 14 residues. Germline V CDR1 and CDR2: MNHEY, SVGAGI.

The chain carries TRBV20-1 and TRBJ2-4, with a tentative D call TRBD2 (5 bases). The germline gives CDR1 DFQATT, CDR2 SNEGSKA (reference sequence). Trimming took off 5 bases at V and 6 bases at J, with 14 bases between the two ends. This CDR3 is built from 13 residues. This chain's CDR3 is CSASEGFGNIQYF. DNA for the CDR3: TGCAGTGCTTCTGAGGGTTTCGGAAACATTCAGTACTTC.

This chain links TRBV10-1 with TRBJ2-1, with 9 bases that match TRBD2. The CDR3 spans 15 residues. Trimming took 3 bases from V and 6 from J; bases not matched to a gene: 6. The germline gives CDR1 WNHNN, CDR2 SYGVQD (reference sequence). CDR3 amino acids: CASSERLAGSNEQFF. The CDR3 DNA reads TGCGCCAGCAGTGAAAGGCTAGCGGGAAGCAATGAGCAGTTCTTC.

This clonotype was counted once. The V and J genes are TRBV20-1 and TRBJ2-7; a weak D match, TRBD1 (5 bases). V was pared by 5 bases and J by 2 bases, with 10 bases between. The CDR3 loop spans 12 amino acids. CDR1 is DFQATT, CDR2 SNEGSKA, per germline (reference sequence). This CDR3 is CSAHDRTYEQYF. The CDR3 coding sequence is TGCAGTGCTCACGACAGAACCTACGAGCAGTACTTC.

This clonotype was found a few times. The V call is TRBV12-3 or TRBV12-4, the J call TRBJ1-2; 8 bases agree with TRBD1. The trim removed 1 base at V and 4 bases at J, leaving 5 bases unmatched. The CDR3 runs 15 residues. The CDR3 loop reads CASSLGGQASYGYTF. CDR3 DNA sequence: TGTGCCAGCAGTTTAGGGGGACAGGCTTCCTATGGCTACACCTTC.

This clonotype showed up just a few times. The genes are TRBV27 and TRBJ1-2; 8 bases agree with TRBD1. The germline V gene encodes CDR1 MNHEY and CDR2 SMNVEV (reference sequence). This CDR3 region has 13 residues. With 6 bases clipped from V and 4 bases from J, the junction kept 4 bases outside the gene matches. The CDR3 here is CASRKQGGYGYTF. CDR3 coding DNA: TGTGCCAGCAGAAAACAGGGGGGCTATGGCTACACCTTC.

The rearrangement uses TRBV28 and TRBJ2-1; 9 bases line up with TRBD2. J lost 4 bases, V lost 8 bases, and 6 bases had no gene match. Germline loops: CDR1 MDHEN, CDR2 SYDVKM. The CDR3 covers 14 residues. The CDR3 DNA sequence: TGTGCCAGCCTTAGCGGGAGACTTTACAATGAGCAGTTCTTC. Its protein product is CASLSGRLYNEQFF.

A few counts support this clonotype. V gene TRBV6-1 combines with J gene TRBJ2-1; D remains unclear. The V gene's germline CDR1 is MNHNS and CDR2 SASEGT. Deletions cut 5 bases from V and 3 bases from J, with 17 bases between. The CDR3 is 16 residues long. In nucleotides, the CDR3 is TGTGCCAGCAGTCTAAAGCCGGGCCGGATCTACAATGAGCAGTTCTTC. It translates to CASSLKPGRIYNEQFF.

This clonotype was counted between two and nine times. The chain carries TRBV20-1 and TRBJ2-1; D is perhaps TRBD2 (6 bases). The germline V gene encodes CDR1 DFQATT and CDR2 SNEGSKA (reference sequence). The CDR3 contains 13 residues. Trimming left V 6 bases short and J 2 bases short, with 11 bases between. The DNA of the CDR3 is TGCAGTGCCCCGACTAGAGCCTACAATGAGCAGTTCTTC. Protein sequence: CSAPTRAYNEQFF.

The chain employs TRBV4-1 and TRBJ1-1; tentative D call: TRBD1 (6 bases). Trimming pared 5 bases from V and 7 bases from J, leaving 20 bases between. In germline, CDR1 is MGHRA, CDR2 YSYEKL. CDR3 length equals 15 residues. The CDR3 sequence is CASSIRLQGLGEAFF. The CDR3 nucleotides are TGCGCCAGCAGCATTCGCCTGCAGGGGCTGGGTGAAGCTTTCTTT.

The table lists this clonotype with a few counts. The rearrangement links TRBV6-5 to TRBJ1-1; perhaps TRBD1 as D (5 bases). The ends were cut back, 3 bases at V and 4 bases at J, with 9 bases in the middle. The germline V gene encodes CDR1 MNHEY and CDR2 SVGAGI. The CDR3 is 13 residues long. The CDR3 reads CASSYGGGTEAFF. CDR3 DNA sequence: TGTGCCAGCAGTTATGGGGGGGGCACTGAAGCTTTCTTT.

The CDR3 nucleotides are TGTGCCAGCAGCGAAAGTTCCGGGCCTGGAAACACCATATATTTT. Translation gives CASSESSGPGNTIYF. V usage is TRBV27 and J usage is TRBJ1-3; D not resolved. The CDR3 length is 15 residues. Trimming took 6 bases from V and 2 from J, leaving 14 bases between them. In germline, CDR1 is MNHEY, CDR2 SMNVEV (reference sequence).

A few counts support this clonotype. This sequence joins TRBV20-1 and TRBJ2-1; D may be TRBD1 or TRBD2 (5 bases each). V was cut by 6 bases and J by 0 bases, with 12 bases left in between. Germline-derived CDR1 and CDR2 are DFQATT and SNEGSKA (reference sequence). The CDR3 runs 14 residues. The CDR3 protein is CSALSGSSYNEQFF. The CDR3 bases are TGCAGTGCCCTCTCAGGGAGCTCCTACAATGAGCAGTTCTTC.

The chain links TRBV12-3 or TRBV12-4 to TRBJ2-3, with D possibly being TRBD2 (5 bases). V shed 4 bases and J shed 1 base, with 12 bases lying between them. This CDR3 region has 15 residues. The CDR3 coding sequence is TGTGCCAGCAGTTCCGGACTTCTGGGCACAGATACGCAGTATTTT. Its translation is CASSSGLLGTDTQYF.

This clonotype was seen only a few times. The V and J genes are TRBV10-3 and TRBJ2-1; 7 bases line up with TRBD2. Trimming removed 5 bases from V and 3 bases from J; junction bases left unmatched: 13. This CDR3 is built from 17 residues. The V gene's germline CDR1 is ENHRY and CDR2 SYGVKD. For the CDR3, the DNA is TGTGCCATCAGTAGGGACCATCCTAGCGGACTCTACAATGAGCAGTTCTTC. Translation gives CAISRDHPSGLYNEQFF.

This clonotype occurred a few times. The chain recombines TRBV6-1 with TRBJ2-2, with 15 nucleotides matching TRBD2. In germline, CDR1 is MNHNS, CDR2 SASEGT. V shed 8 bases, J shed 5 bases, and the junction held 6 bases outside the gene matches. This CDR3 has 16 amino acids. CDR3 sequence: CASGLAGGPGTGELFF. DNA of the CDR3: TGTGCCAGCGGACTAGCGGGAGGGCCAGGGACCGGGGAGCTGTTTTTT.

This clonotype is a singleton in its sample. The chain combines TRBV7-2 with TRBJ1-1; no clear D gene. The V and J ends lost 1 base and 0 bases respectively, with 6 bases between them. The CDR3 sequence is 14 residues long. From germline, CDR1 is SGHTA and CDR2 FQGNSA. The CDR3, as DNA: TGTGCCAGCAGCTTAGTACACCTGAACACTGAAGCTTTCTTT. Translated, it gives CASSLVHLNTEAFF.

The J gene is TRBJ2-7, the V gene TRBV7-2, with D uncertain. Germline-derived CDR1 and CDR2 are SGHTA and FQGNSA. The ends were cut back, 0 bases at V and 7 bases at J, with 13 bases in the middle. The CDR3 has 14 residues. The chain's CDR3 is CASSLAGITGEQYF. The DNA of the CDR3 is TGTGCCAGCAGCTTAGCAGGGATAACGGGTGAGCAGTACTTC.

The chain uses TRBV5-1 and TRBJ2-2, with 13 bases fitting TRBD2. The germline V gene has CDR1 SGHRS and CDR2 YFSETQ. This CDR3 region has 16 residues. The V and J ends lost 2 bases and 4 bases, in that order; junction bases with no gene match: 2. CDR3 residues: CASSFGLAGATGELFF. CDR3 in DNA: TGCGCCAGCAGCTTCGGACTAGCGGGAGCCACCGGGGAGCTGTTTTTT.

The rearrangement links TRBV7-2 to TRBJ1-6, with D unclear. Germline assignment: CDR1 SGHTA and CDR2 FQGNSA. There are 15 residues in the CDR3. With 1 base removed from V and 3 bases from J, the gap between germline ends came to 7 bases. CDR3 in amino acids: CASSLVADYNSPLHF. The DNA for the CDR3 is TGTGCCAGCAGCTTAGTGGCAGACTATAATTCACCCCTCCACTTT.

V usage is TRBV29-1 and J usage is TRBJ1-2, with D possibly matching TRBD1 (5 bases). Trimming stripped 4 bases from V and 5 bases from J, with 11 bases between. Germline assignment: CDR1 SQVTM and CDR2 ANQGSEA. CDR3 length: 12 amino acids. The CDR3 is CSVVGTRYGYTF. The CDR3 DNA reads TGCAGCGTTGTAGGGACGAGGTATGGCTACACCTTC.

This clonotype was observed a handful of times. The chain employs TRBV29-1 and TRBJ1-1; no reliable D call. V dropped 7 bases and J dropped 1 base, with 16 bases sitting between them. Germline V lookup: CDR1 SQVTM, CDR2 ANQGSEA. CDR3 length: 14 amino acids. The CDR3, as DNA: TGCAGCGGGACCGGTTCTGGGTCGAACACTGAAGCTTTCTTT. It specifies CSGTGSGSNTEAFF.

The table lists this clonotype with a few counts. The rearrangement joins TRBV27 to TRBJ1-2; maybe TRBD1 (5 bases). Germline V gives CDR1 MNHEY, CDR2 SMNVEV (reference sequence). The V end lost 3 bases, the J end lost 5 bases, and 10 bases lay between the germline ends. This CDR3 is built from 13 residues. In DNA form, the CDR3 reads TGTGCCAGCAGTTTGCAGGGTAGATATGGCTACACCTTC. Translation gives CASSLQGRYGYTF.